This T cell receptor beta chain was identified in a study of blood T cell repertoires in COVID-19. Background on the study: There were acute and convalescent COVID-19 samples, and they came from the United States, Italy and Spain. Sources were T cells, B-cell-depleted T cells, or PBMCs; the material itself was cDNA or gDNA.

Authors' analysis steps: Reference gene primer amplification yielded estimated nucleated cell counts. Assay: immunoSEQ multiplex PCR; the TCRdb copy retains only in-frame clones and omits some. V, J and clone size were drawn from that table, and D and trimming were deduced from the DNA. The table has 250,000 to 350,000 clones, 86% seen once. This clonotype was obtained from a woman in her 30s with active or convalescent COVID-19. Sequenced sample: peripheral blood.

CDR3 amino acids: CASSSPEAGYTF. CDR3 sequence (DNA): TGTGCCAGCAGCTCGCCGGAGGCCGGCTACACCTTC. The chain joins TRBV13 to TRBJ1-2; D call uncertain. The CDR3 is 12 amino acids. Trimming removed 4 bases from V and 8 bases from J, with 11 bases in between. Looked up from germline, CDR1 is PRHDT and CDR2 is FYEKMQ (reference sequence). Full variable domain (rest looked up from reference TRBV13 and TRBJ1-2): AAGVIQSPRHLIKEKRETATLKCYPIPRHDTVYWYQQGPGQDPQFLISFYEKMQSDKGSIPDRFSAQQFSDYHSELNMSSLELGDSALYFCASSSPEAGYTFGSGTRLTVV.